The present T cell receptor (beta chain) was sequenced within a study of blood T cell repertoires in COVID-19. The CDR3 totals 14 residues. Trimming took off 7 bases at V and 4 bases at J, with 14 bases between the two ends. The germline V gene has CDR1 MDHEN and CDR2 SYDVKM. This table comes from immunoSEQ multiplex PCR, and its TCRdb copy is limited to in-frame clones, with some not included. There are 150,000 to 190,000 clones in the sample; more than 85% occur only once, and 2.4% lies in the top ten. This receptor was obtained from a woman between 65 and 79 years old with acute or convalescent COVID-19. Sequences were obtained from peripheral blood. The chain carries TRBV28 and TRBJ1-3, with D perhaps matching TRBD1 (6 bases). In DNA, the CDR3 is TGTGCCAGCAAGAAACAGGGCTCCGGAAACACCATATATTTT. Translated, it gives CASKKQGSGNTIYF.